The 21 T cell receptor beta chains below all came from one sample that was sequenced in a study of technical replicates of blood from a few donors. Sequencing was performed with immunoSEQ multiplex PCR; in TCRdb, only in-frame clones are kept and a portion is missing. The data hold around 85,000 clones, with roughly 94% observed a single time. Material: T cells isolated from PBMCs. The receptor set was obtained from a human donor in good health.

The rearrangement joins TRBV27 to TRBJ1-1; 8 nucleotides match TRBD1. V shed 2 bases, J shed 1 base, and the junction held 0 bases outside the gene matches. This CDR3 contains 14 residues. Germline V lookup: CDR1 MNHEY, CDR2 SMNVEV (reference sequence). CDR3 DNA sequence: TGTGCCAGCAGTTTACAGGGGGCGAACACTGAAGCTTTCTTT. Amino acids: CASSLQGANTEAFF.

The chain has TRBV18 and TRBJ1-1; a weak D match, TRBD1 (5 bases). V lost 6 bases to trimming and J lost 1 base, with 15 bases between them. Per germline, CDR1 KGHSH and CDR2 LQKENI. The CDR3 spans 15 residues. The CDR3 coding sequence is TGTGCCAGCTCGCCATATAGACAGAAGAACACTGAAGCTTTCTTT. Translation gives CASSPYRQKNTEAFF.

As DNA, the CDR3 is TGCGCCAGCAGCTTGGAGCCCCAACGGGGGAACACTGAAGCTTTCTTT. Amino acids: CASSLEPQRGNTEAFF. This chain uses TRBV5-1 with TRBJ1-1; no clear D gene. CDR1 is SGHRS and CDR2 is YFSETQ in the germline V gene. The ends were cut back, 0 bases at V and 1 base at J, with 13 bases in the middle. CDR3 length: 16 amino acids.

The chain links TRBV28 to TRBJ2-7; D remains ambiguous. Trimming removed 7 bases at V and 3 bases at J, with 7 bases between. This CDR3 has 11 residues. Per the germline V gene, CDR1 is MDHEN and CDR2 is SYDVKM. In nucleotides, the CDR3 is TGTGCCAGCACATCTAGCTACGAGCAGTACTTC. It yields the protein CASTSSYEQYF.

The V gene is TRBV29-1, the J gene TRBJ1-2; D gene unclear. Germline loops: CDR1 SQVTM, CDR2 ANQGSEA. This CDR3 is 12 amino acids long. The V end lost 4 bases, the J end lost 4 bases, and 10 bases lay between the germline ends. The CDR3 coding sequence is TGCAGCGTTGGAGGTCAGCCCTATGGCTACACCTTC. Protein product: CSVGGQPYGYTF.

The chain carries TRBV14 and TRBJ2-7, with a possible D match to TRBD2 (7 bases). Trimming stripped 4 bases from V and 3 bases from J, with 22 bases between. The CDR3 contains 17 residues. Germline loops: CDR1 SGHDN, CDR2 FVKESK. The CDR3 here is CASSRASGGAHRYEQYF. The CDR3 DNA is TGTGCCAGCAGCCGAGCCAGTGGGGGGGCGCATCGCTACGAGCAGTACTTC.

This chain joins TRBV5-4 and TRBJ2-3; TRBD1 might be the D (5 bases). Deletions cut 4 bases from V and 1 base from J, with 19 bases between. The CDR3 loop spans 17 amino acids. Germline CDR1 is SGHNT and CDR2 is YYREEE (reference sequence). In DNA, the CDR3 is TGTGCCAGCAGCGTCCCGAGGCGGCTAGGGGGCACAGATACGCAGTATTTT. It yields the protein CASSVPRRLGGTDTQYF. The full variable domain, its missing parts supplied by reference TRBV5-4 and TRBJ2-3, is ETGVTQSPTHLIKTRGQQVTLRCSSQSGHNTVSWYQQALGQGPQFIFQYYREEENGRGNFPPRFSGLQFPNYSSELNVNALELDDSALYLCASSVPRRLGGTDTQYFGPGTRLTVL.

This chain connects TRBV28 to TRBJ1-6, with D tentatively TRBD1 (5 bases). V lost 3 bases and J lost 18, with 15 bases in between. In germline, CDR1 is MDHEN, CDR2 SYDVKM. CDR3 length: 12 residues. CDR3 protein: CASSLGGRGSHF. For the CDR3, the DNA is TGTGCCAGCAGTTTGGGTGGGCGGGGGTCCCACTTT.

V gene TRBV7-9 combines with J gene TRBJ2-3, with 9 bases fitting TRBD2. Germline-derived CDR1 and CDR2 are SEHNR and FQNEAQ (reference sequence). This CDR3 spans 16 amino acids. V trimming: 2 bases; J trimming: 4 bases; junction bases outside the gene matches: 7. CDR3 nucleotide sequence: TGTGCCAGCAGCTTATGGGCGGGAGGGGGGCCAGATACGCAGTATTTT. Translated, it gives CASSLWAGGGPDTQYF. The whole variable domain, filled in from reference TRBV7-9 and TRBJ2-3, reads DTGVSQNPRHKITKRGQNVTFRCDPISEHNRLYWYRQTLGQGPEFLTYFQNEAQLEKSRLLSDRFSAERPKGSFSTLEIQRTEQGDSAMYLCASSLWAGGGPDTQYFGPGTRLTVL.

The gene calls are TRBV7-9 and TRBJ1-5; 9 nucleotides align to TRBD1. This CDR3 is 18 amino acids long. V lost 5 bases to trimming and J lost 0 bases; unmatched junction nucleotides: 11. In germline, CDR1 is SEHNR, CDR2 FQNEAQ (reference sequence). CDR3 residues: CASSPGQGGRNSNQPQHF. In nucleotides, the CDR3 is TGTGCCAGCAGCCCGGGACAGGGAGGGAGGAATAGCAATCAGCCCCAGCATTTT.

The chain couples TRBV30 to TRBJ1-2, with no clear D. V lost 3 bases and J lost 2, with 10 bases in between. This CDR3 has 13 amino acids. Per germline, CDR1 GTSNPN and CDR2 SVGIG (reference sequence). In nucleotides, the CDR3 is TGTGCCTGGAGATTTACTGTCAACTATGGCTACACCTTC. Protein product: CAWRFTVNYGYTF. Supplemented by reference TRBV30 and TRBJ1-2, the full variable domain reads SQTIHQWPATLVQPVGSPLSLECTVEGTSNPNLYWYRQAAGRGLQLLFYSVGIGQISSEVPQNLSASRPQDRQFILSSKKLLLSDSGFYLCAWRFTVNYGYTFGSGTRLTVV.

This clone was counted a single time. This chain uses TRBV7-6 with TRBJ1-6; weak D call: TRBD1 (5 bases). The CDR3 is 15 amino acids. The ends were cut back, 5 bases at V and 9 bases at J, with 17 bases in the middle. Germline V gene lookup returns CDR1 SGHVS and CDR2 FNYEAQ. Here the CDR3 DNA reads TGTGCCAGCAGCGCAGACTTCTCCAGGGCTTCACCCCTCCACTTT. This sequence encodes CASSADFSRASPLHF. The full variable domain, rest sourced from reference TRBV7-6 and TRBJ1-6, is GAGVSQSPRYKVTKRGQDVALRCDPISGHVSLYWYRQALGQGPEFLTYFNYEAQQDKSGLPNDRFSAERPEGSISTLTIQRTEQRDSAMYRCASSADFSRASPLHFGNGTRLTVT.

V gene TRBV29-1 combines with J gene TRBJ1-2; 8 bases map to TRBD1. Germline V gene lookup returns CDR1 SQVTM and CDR2 ANQGSEA. The CDR3 has 12 residues. Trimming at V came to 6 bases and at J to 4 bases, leaving 4 bases not matched to a gene. CDR3 bases: TGCAGCGTCGCTGGGACAGGCTATGGCTACACCTTC. This translates into CSVAGTGYGYTF.

The J gene is TRBJ2-7, the V gene TRBV6-5; perhaps TRBD1 as D (5 bases). This CDR3 comprises 14 residues. In germline, CDR1 is MNHEY, CDR2 SVGAGI. V was shortened by 6 bases and J by 4 bases, with 16 bases between the two germline ends. CDR3 in DNA: TGTGCCAGCAGGACTGGCCAGGGCCTTTACGAGCAGTACTTC. Its translation: CASRTGQGLYEQYF.

CDR3 nucleotide sequence: TGTGCCAGCAGTAATACCCCGCCGTGGCCGAAGCAGTTCTTC. Its protein is CASSNTPPWPKQFF. The chain links TRBV28 to TRBJ2-1; D gene unclear. V dropped 5 bases and J dropped 11 bases, with 19 bases sitting between them. From germline, CDR1 is MDHEN and CDR2 SYDVKM. The CDR3 is made up of 14 amino acids.

V and J are TRBV30 and TRBJ1-2; D unresolved. The V end was cut by 6 bases, the J end by 3 bases, with 14 bases between. Looked up from germline, CDR1 is GTSNPN and CDR2 is SVGIG (reference sequence). The CDR3 runs to 13 residues. The DNA for the CDR3 is TGTGCCTGCCTCCGTAGGAGTGACTATGGCTACACCTTC. This encodes CACLRRSDYGYTF.

The rearrangement uses TRBV6-1 and TRBJ1-1; 7 bases match TRBD1. Per germline, CDR1 MNHNS and CDR2 SASEGT. The CDR3 totals 12 residues. The V segment lost 1 base and the J segment 8 bases; nucleotides outside the gene matches: 1. CDR3 in DNA: TGTGCCAGCAGTGAAGGCAGGGGGGAAGCTTTCTTT. Translation: CASSEGRGEAFF.

The chain has TRBV7-9 and TRBJ2-7, with D possibly being TRBD2 (6 bases). V lost 3 bases and J 2 bases, leaving 11 bases between the germline ends. Germline lookup yields CDR1 SEHNR and CDR2 FQNEAQ (reference sequence). This CDR3 is built from 14 residues. CDR3 protein: CASSFPGRTYEQYF. The CDR3 nucleotides read TGTGCCAGCAGCTTCCCCGGGAGAACCTACGAGCAGTACTTC.

The V call is TRBV10-3, the J call TRBJ2-7, with a tentative D call TRBD2 (5 bases). Germline V lookup: CDR1 ENHRY, CDR2 SYGVKD. Between the trimmed V and J ends, which lost 6 bases and 0 bases, there was a span of 21 bases. This CDR3 contains 17 residues. This CDR3 reads CAISKTSGTPLSYEQYF. In DNA form, the CDR3 reads TGTGCCATCAGCAAGACGAGCGGAACACCCCTCTCCTACGAGCAGTACTTC.

The chain couples TRBV5-8 to TRBJ2-7, with 9 bases lining up with TRBD2. Germline loops: CDR1 SGHTS, CDR2 YDEGEE. Trimming took 3 bases from V and 2 from J; bases not matched to a gene: 6. The CDR3 runs 15 residues. CDR3 protein: CASSSGTSFTYEQYF. CDR3 nucleotide sequence: TGTGCCAGCAGCTCCGGGACTAGCTTCACCTACGAGCAGTACTTC.

The genes are TRBV4-1 and TRBJ1-4; D is perhaps TRBD1 (5 bases). Germline CDR1 and CDR2: MGHRA and YSYEKL. Between the trimmed V and J ends, which lost 1 base and 0 bases, there was a span of 9 bases. This CDR3 region has 16 residues. Here the CDR3 reads CASSQGAGPTNEKLFF. DNA for the CDR3: TGCGCCAGCAGCCAAGGGGCAGGGCCAACTAATGAAAAACTGTTTTTT.